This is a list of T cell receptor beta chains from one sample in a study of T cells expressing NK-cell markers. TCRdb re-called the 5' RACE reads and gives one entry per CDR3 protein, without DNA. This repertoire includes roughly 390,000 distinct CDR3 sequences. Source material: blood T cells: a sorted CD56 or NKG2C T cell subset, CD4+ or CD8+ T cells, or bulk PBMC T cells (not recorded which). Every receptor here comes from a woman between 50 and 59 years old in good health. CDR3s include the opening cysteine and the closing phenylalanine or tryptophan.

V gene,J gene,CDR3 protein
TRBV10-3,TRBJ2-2,CAISYVGELFF
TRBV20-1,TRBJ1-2,CSARGSLNYGYTF
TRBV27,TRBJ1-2,CASSFMGAGGYTF
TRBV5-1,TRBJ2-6,CASSIRTGGRAGANVLTF
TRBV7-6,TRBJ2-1,CASSRGHNEQFF
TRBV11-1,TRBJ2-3,CASRGLVQVDTDTQYF
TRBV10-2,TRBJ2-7,CASLQSGRAAYEQYF
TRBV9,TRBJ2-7,CASSADGTSGSLQYF
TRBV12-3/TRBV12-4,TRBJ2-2,CATKGGSTGELFF
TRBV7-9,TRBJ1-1,CASSLDGQRNTEAFF
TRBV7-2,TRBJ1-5,CASSSRGQGNQPQHF
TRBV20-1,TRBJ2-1,CSAPGPPNNEQFF
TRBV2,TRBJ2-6,CASSDTRGRPAGANVLTF
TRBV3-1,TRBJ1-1,CASSQEGWVGGTEAFF
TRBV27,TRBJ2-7,CASSLRAGYEQYF
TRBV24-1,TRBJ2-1,CATSASGGIYIEQFF
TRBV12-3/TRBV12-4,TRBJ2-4,CASRNGKYIQYF
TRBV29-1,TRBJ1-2,CSVEPKTRSGGGYTF
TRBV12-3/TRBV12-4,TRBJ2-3,CASSSGQPTDTQYF
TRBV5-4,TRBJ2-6,CASSHGTGTSGFAGANVLTF
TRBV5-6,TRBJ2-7,CASSSFRLLSSYEQYF
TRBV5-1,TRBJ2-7,CASSDGQGKSYEQYF
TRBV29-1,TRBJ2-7,CSVGGGGTYEQYF
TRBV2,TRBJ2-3,CASSESGRRTDTQYF
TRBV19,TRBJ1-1,CASSRVAEAFF
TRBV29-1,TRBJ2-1,CSAGSRGIFYNEQFF
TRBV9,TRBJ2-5,CASSPTIAQGGETQYF
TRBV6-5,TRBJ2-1,CASSYGVAPNEQFF
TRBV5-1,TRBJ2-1,CASSLVAGPYNEQFF
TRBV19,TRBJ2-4,CASKRPQYPLAKNIQYF
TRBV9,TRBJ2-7,CASSAGMGSGSLEQYF
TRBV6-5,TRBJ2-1,CASSLGGAQFF
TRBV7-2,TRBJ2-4,CASSLLTGSWNIQYF
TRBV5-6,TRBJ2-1,CASSFLAGGPGNEQFF
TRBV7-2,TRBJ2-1,CASSPGTGPHNEQFF
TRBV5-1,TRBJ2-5,CASSPGVPQETQYF
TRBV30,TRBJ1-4,CAWSYTDEKLFF
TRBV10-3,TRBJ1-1,CAISDPGQAGSEAFF
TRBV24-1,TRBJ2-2,CATRAGTSGSHGELFF
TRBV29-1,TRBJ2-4,CSVSGENIQYF
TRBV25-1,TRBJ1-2,CASSEYIRGRSGYTF
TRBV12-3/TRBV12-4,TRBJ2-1,CASRGGRRAFF
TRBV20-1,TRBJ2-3,CSAREQGWADTQYF
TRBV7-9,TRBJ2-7,CATSTGVYEQYF
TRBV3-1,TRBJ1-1,CASSTGVADTEAFF
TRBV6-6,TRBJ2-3,CASSYAPTSGRSYF
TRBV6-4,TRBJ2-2,CASALLAGGLNTGELFF
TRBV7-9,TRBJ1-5,CASSLVSGGSNQPQHF
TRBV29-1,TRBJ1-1,CSVVVQGQGSEAFF
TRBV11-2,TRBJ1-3,CASSPGTFHTIYF
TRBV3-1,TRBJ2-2,CASSRAGAGTGELFF
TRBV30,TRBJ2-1,CAWSVDSLYEQFF
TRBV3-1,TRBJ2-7,CASSPGGRGTPRPYEQYF
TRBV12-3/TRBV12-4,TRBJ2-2,CASTKLAGGPGELFF
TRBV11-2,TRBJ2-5,CASRHPQSGETQYF
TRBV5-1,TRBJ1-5,CASSLGRAGEPQHF
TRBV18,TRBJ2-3,CASSRLHEPSTDTQYF
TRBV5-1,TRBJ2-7,CASSLALDRGRLSTGREQYF
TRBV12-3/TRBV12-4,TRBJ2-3,CASSRTDTQYF
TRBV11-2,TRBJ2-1,CASSPGGRNNEQFF